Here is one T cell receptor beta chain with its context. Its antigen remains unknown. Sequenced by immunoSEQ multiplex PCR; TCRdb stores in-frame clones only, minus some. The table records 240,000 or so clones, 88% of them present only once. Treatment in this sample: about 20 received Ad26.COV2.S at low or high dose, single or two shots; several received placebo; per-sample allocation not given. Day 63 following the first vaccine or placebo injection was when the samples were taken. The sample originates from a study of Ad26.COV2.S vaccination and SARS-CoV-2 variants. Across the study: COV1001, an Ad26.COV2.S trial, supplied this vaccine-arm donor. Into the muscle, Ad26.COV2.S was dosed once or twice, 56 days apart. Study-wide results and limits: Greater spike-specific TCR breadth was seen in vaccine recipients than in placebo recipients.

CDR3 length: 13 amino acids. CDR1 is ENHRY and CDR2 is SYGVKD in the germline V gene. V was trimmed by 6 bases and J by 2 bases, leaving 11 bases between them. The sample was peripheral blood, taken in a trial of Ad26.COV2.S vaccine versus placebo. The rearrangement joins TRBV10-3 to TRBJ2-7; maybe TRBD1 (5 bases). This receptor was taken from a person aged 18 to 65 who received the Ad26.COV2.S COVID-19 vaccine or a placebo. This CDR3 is CAIRPSGTYEQYF. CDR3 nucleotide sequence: TGTGCCATCAGACCGTCAGGGACCTACGAGCAGTACTTC.